The next 14 T cell receptor beta chains were all read from a single sample in a study of T cell clones after liver transplantation. Sequencing was performed with immunoSEQ multiplex PCR; in TCRdb, only in-frame clones are kept and a portion is missing. The table has 9,500 to 10,000 clones, about 72% seen once. Source: CD8+ T cells from blood, taken at the approximately 16-month timepoint. Every receptor here comes from a human patient who received a liver transplant. Some T cells may be provided by the graft donor.

This clone has just one count. The chain carries TRBV15 and TRBJ2-7, with D possibly TRBD1 on 5 matching bases. V shed 0 bases and J shed 3 bases, with 12 bases lying between them. CDR3 size: 15 residues. CDR1 and CDR2 (germline): LNHNV, YYDKDF (reference sequence). In nucleotides, the CDR3 is TGTGCCACCAGCAGAGATCGAGGACAAAACTACGAGCAGTACTTC. Its translation: CATSRDRGQNYEQYF.

The chain is built from TRBV15 and TRBJ2-3, with 16 bases that match TRBD2. The CDR3 is 21 residues long. Losses at the gene ends were 1 base for V and 2 bases for J; bases not matched to a gene: 12. The germline gives CDR1 LNHNV, CDR2 YYDKDF (reference sequence). The CDR3 DNA sequence: TGTGCCACCAGCAGAGCTGATCTAAGCGGGACTAGCGGGAGGGACACAGATACGCAGTATTTT. This translates into CATSRADLSGTSGRDTDTQYF. Using reference TRBV15 and TRBJ2-3 for the parts outside the CDR3, the full variable domain is DAMVIQNPRYQVTQFGKPVTLSCSQTLNHNVMYWYQQKSSQAPKLLFHYYDKDFNNEADTPDNFQSRRPNTSFCFLDIRSPGLGDTAMYLCATSRADLSGTSGRDTDTQYFGPGTRLTVL.

This clone was recorded a few times. The V gene is TRBV28, the J gene TRBJ1-5; D not resolved. Germline V gene sequence: CDR1 MDHEN, CDR2 SYDVKM. V was cut by 2 bases and J by 4 bases, with 6 bases left in between. The CDR3 has 13 amino acids. The CDR3: CASSLNGNQPQHF. In nucleotides, the CDR3 is TGTGCCAGCAGTTTAAATGGAAATCAGCCCCAGCATTTT.

To note about this clone: A read error may account for a junction end that differs from germline. The chain joins TRBV27 to TRBJ2-3, with 7 bases that match TRBD1. The CDR3 has 14 residues. Germline CDR1 and CDR2: MNHEY and SMNVEV (reference sequence). CDR3 in DNA: TGTGCCAGCAGCCCGACAGGGCCCACAGATATGCAGTATTTT. Protein product: CASSPTGPTDMQYF.

The V call is TRBV11-2, the J call TRBJ1-4; D is possibly TRBD1 (5 bases). The ends were cut back, 4 bases at V and 5 bases at J, with 14 bases in the middle. CDR1 is SGHAT, CDR2 FQNNGV, per germline. This CDR3 has 15 amino acids. DNA for the CDR3: TGTGCCAGCAGCTACGGTAGCAGGGACAATGAAAAACTGTTTTTT. Protein product: CASSYGSRDNEKLFF. Full variable domain (remainder filled in from reference TRBV11-2 and TRBJ1-4): EAGVAQSPRYKIIEKRQSVAFWCNPISGHATLYWYQQILGQGPKLLIQFQNNGVVDDSQLPKDRFSAERLKGVDSTLKIQPAKLEDSAVYLCASSYGSRDNEKLFFGSGTQLSVL.

V is TRBV13 and J is TRBJ2-3; 7 bases map to TRBD2. V was clipped by 4 bases and J by 0 bases; unmatched bases: 4. The germline V gene has CDR1 PRHDT and CDR2 FYEKMQ (reference sequence). The CDR3 contains 15 residues. The CDR3 DNA reads as TGTGCCAGCAGCTCCGGGACTACTAGCACAGATACGCAGTATTTT. Translation gives CASSSGTTSTDTQYF.

The rearrangement uses TRBV6-1 and TRBJ2-7; TRBD1 aligns across 7 bases. Germline CDR1 MNHNS, CDR2 SASEGT. V gave up 0 bases and J gave up 1 base; unmatched junction bases: 9. The CDR3 is made up of 17 amino acids. The CDR3 reads CASSEAGWGQISYEQYV. The CDR3 region has the DNA TGTGCCAGCAGTGAAGCTGGGTGGGGACAGATATCCTACGAGCAGTACGTC.

V usage is TRBV27 and J usage is TRBJ2-3; perhaps D is TRBD1 or TRBD2 (5 bases each). Germline CDR1 MNHEY, CDR2 SMNVEV (reference sequence). Trimming shortened V by 5 bases and J by 10 bases, and 25 bases separated the two germline ends. This CDR3 is 16 amino acids long. CDR3 DNA sequence: TGTGCCAGCAGTATAGACACAACCGTCGGATTGGGGGCGCAGTATTTT. This encodes CASSIDTTVGLGAQYF.

V gene TRBV5-6 combines with J gene TRBJ2-5; weak D call: TRBD1 (6 bases). The CDR3 consists of 13 residues. Trimming left V 0 bases short and J 6 bases short, with 9 bases between. CDR1 and CDR2 from the germline V gene are SGHDT and YYEEEE. CDR3 in amino acids: CASSLEGGKTQYF. The CDR3 DNA follows: TGTGCCAGCAGCTTGGAAGGGGGAAAGACCCAGTACTTC.

This rearrangement joins TRBV19 to TRBJ2-1; the D gene is possibly TRBD1 (6 bases). The V and J ends lost 4 bases and 9 bases respectively, with 13 bases between them. Germline CDR1 reads LNHDA; CDR2 reads SQIVND (reference sequence). The CDR3 covers 13 residues. In DNA form, the CDR3 reads TGTGCCAGTAGTACAGGGGTTCGTGGTGAGCAGTTCTTC. Translating gives CASSTGVRGEQFF.

The chain carries TRBV6-5 and TRBJ2-7, with 9 bases identical to TRBD2. Germline CDR1 and CDR2: MNHEY and SVGAGI. The CDR3 has 14 amino acids. The J segment lost 7 bases and the V segment lost 7 bases, leaving 11 bases of the junction unmatched. The CDR3 loop is CASTAGGTVSEQYF. The CDR3 nucleotides read TGTGCCAGCACTGCGGGGGGGACTGTTTCTGAGCAGTACTTC.

This clone was observed a handful of times. The chain has TRBV6-6 and TRBJ1-3; the D gene is possibly TRBD1 (6 bases). The germline gives CDR1 MNHNY, CDR2 SVGAGI (reference sequence). The CDR3 runs to 13 residues. Trimming stripped 6 bases from V and 8 bases from J, with 14 bases between. The CDR3 protein is CASSPGGADTIYF. The CDR3 DNA reads TGTGCCAGCAGCCCCGGGGGGGCGGACACCATATATTTT.

In nucleotides, the CDR3 is TGTGCCAGCAGCGAAGTGACGGGAGCCTGGGTCGATACGCAGTATTTT. This translates into CASSEVTGAWVDTQYF. The chain has TRBV13 and TRBJ2-3, with a tentative D call TRBD2 (6 bases). The germline V gene encodes CDR1 PRHDT and CDR2 FYEKMQ (reference sequence). V was clipped by 5 bases and J by 6 bases, with 21 bases between them. The CDR3 extends over 16 amino acids.

The chain carries TRBV6-5 and TRBJ1-5; D unresolved. Per germline, CDR1 MNHEY and CDR2 SVGAGI. The CDR3 is 13 amino acids. Deletions cut 5 bases from V and 3 bases from J, with 8 bases between. CDR3 sequence reads: CASSEGHNQPQHF. The CDR3 DNA sequence: TGTGCCAGCAGTGAAGGTCACAATCAGCCCCAGCATTTT.